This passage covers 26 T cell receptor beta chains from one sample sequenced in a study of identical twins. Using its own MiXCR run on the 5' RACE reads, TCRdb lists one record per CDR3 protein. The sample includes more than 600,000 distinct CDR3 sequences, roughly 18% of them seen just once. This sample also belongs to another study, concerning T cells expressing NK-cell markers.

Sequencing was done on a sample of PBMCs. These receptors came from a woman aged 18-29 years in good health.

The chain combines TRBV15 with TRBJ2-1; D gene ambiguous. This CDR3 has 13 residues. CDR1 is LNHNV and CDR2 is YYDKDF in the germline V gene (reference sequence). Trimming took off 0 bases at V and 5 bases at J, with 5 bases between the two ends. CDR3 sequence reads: CATSRDANNEQFF. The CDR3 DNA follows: TGTGCCACCAGCAGAGACGCAAACAATGAGCAGTTCTTC.

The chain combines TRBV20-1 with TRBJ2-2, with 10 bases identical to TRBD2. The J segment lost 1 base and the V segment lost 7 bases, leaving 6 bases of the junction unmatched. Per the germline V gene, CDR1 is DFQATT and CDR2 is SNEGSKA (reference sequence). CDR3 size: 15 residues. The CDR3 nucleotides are TGCAGTGTCAAGCGGGAGGGGTTGAACACCGGGGAGCTGTTTTTT. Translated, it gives CSVKREGLNTGELFF.

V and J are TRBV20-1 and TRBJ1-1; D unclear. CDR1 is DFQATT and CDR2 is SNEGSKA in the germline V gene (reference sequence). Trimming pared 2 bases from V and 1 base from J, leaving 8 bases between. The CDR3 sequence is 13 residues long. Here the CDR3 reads CSARQDSNTEAFF. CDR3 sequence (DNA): TGCAGTGCTAGACAGGACTCGAACACTGAAGCTTTCTTT.

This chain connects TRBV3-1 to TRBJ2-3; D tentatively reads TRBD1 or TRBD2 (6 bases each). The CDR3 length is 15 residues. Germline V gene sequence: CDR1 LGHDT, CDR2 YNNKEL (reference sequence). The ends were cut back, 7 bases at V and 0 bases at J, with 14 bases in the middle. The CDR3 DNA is TGTGCCAGCACCTCTGGAGGGGGGAGCACAGATACGCAGTATTTT. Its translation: CASTSGGGSTDTQYF.

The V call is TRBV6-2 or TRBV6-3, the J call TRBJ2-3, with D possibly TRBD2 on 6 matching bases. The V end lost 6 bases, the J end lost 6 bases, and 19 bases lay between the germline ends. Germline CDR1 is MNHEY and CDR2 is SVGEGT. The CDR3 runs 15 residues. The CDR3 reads CASRPLANRGDTQYF. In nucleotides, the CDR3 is TGTGCCAGCAGGCCGCTAGCGAACCGAGGGGATACGCAGTATTTT.

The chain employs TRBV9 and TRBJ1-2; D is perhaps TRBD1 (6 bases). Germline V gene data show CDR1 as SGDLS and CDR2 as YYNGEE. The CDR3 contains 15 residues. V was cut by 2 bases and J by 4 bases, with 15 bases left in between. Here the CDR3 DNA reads TGTGCCAGCAGCGTTCGCTCAGGGGTACCCTATGGCTACACCTTC. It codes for CASSVRSGVPYGYTF.

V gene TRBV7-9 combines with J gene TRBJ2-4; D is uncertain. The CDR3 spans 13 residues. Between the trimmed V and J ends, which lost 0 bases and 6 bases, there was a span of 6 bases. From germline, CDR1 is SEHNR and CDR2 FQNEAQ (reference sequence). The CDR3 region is CASSLAGRNIQYF. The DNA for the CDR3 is TGTGCCAGCAGCTTAGCTGGCAGAAACATTCAGTACTTC.

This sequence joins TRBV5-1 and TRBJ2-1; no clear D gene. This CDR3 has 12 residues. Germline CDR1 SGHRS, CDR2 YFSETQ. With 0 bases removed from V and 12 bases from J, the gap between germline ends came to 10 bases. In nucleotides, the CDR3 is TGCGCCAGCAGCTTGGATACTATTGGGCAGTTCTTC. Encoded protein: CASSLDTIGQFF.

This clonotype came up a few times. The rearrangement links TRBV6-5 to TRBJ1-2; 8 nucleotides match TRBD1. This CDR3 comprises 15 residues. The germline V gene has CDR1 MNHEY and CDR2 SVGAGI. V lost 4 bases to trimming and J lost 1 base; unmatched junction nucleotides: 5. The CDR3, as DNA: TGTGCCAGCAGTTTTTACAGGGGGGGTAACTATGGCTACACCTTC. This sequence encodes CASSFYRGGNYGYTF.

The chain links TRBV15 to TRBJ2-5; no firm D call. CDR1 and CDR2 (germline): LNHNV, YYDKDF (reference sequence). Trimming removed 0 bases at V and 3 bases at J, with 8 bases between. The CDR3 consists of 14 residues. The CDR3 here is CATSRDQAKETQYF. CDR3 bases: TGTGCCACCAGCAGAGACCAAGCTAAAGAGACCCAGTACTTC.

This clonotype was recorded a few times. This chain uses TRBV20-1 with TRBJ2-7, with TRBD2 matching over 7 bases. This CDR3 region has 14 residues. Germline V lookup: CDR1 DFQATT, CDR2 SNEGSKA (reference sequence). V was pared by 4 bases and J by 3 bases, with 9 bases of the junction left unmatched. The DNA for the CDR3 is TGCAGTGCTACGGGCGGGAGTGGCAGCTACGAGCAGTACTTC. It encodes CSATGGSGSYEQYF.

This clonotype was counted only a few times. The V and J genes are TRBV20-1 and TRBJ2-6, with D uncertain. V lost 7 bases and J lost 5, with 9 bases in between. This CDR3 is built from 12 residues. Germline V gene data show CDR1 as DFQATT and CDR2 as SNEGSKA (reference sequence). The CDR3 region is CSGASRANVLTF. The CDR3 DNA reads TGCAGTGGAGCTTCTCGGGCCAACGTCCTGACTTTC.

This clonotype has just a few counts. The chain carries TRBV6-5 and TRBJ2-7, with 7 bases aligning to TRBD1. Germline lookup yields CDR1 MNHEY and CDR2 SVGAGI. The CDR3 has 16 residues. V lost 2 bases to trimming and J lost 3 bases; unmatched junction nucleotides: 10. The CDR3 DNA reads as TGTGCCAGCAGTTACACGGCTACAGGGGTGGGCTACGAGCAGTACTTC. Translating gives CASSYTATGVGYEQYF.

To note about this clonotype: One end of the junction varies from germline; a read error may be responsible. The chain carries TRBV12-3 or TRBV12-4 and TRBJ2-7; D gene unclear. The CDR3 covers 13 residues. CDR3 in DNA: TGTGCCAGCAGCTTCATTCCCTCCTACGAGCAGCACTTC. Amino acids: CASSFIPSYEQHF.

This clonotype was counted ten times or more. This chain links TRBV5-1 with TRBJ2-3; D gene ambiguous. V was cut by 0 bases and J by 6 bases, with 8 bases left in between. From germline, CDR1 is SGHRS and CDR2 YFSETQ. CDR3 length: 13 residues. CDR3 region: CASSLALGDTQYF. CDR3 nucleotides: TGCGCCAGCAGCTTGGCTCTGGGGGATACGCAGTATTTT.

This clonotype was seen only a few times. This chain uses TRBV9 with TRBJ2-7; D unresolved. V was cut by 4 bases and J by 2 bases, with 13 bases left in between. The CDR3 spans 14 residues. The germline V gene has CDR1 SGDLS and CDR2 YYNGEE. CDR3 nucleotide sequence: TGTGCCAGCAGCCCGACGGGTGGACCCTACGAGCAGTACTTC. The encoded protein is CASSPTGGPYEQYF.

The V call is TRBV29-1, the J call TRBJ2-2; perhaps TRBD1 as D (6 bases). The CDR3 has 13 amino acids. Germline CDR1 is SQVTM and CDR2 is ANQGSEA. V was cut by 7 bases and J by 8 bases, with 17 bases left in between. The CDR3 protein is CSGIQGLSGELFF. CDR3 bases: TGCAGCGGGATACAGGGTCTCTCGGGGGAGCTGTTTTTT.

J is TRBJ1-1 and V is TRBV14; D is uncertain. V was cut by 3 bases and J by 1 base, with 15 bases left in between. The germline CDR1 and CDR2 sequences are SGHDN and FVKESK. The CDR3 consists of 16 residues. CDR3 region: CASSQTGDTRNTEAFF. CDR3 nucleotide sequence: TGTGCCAGCAGCCAGACCGGTGACACTCGGAACACTGAAGCTTTCTTT.

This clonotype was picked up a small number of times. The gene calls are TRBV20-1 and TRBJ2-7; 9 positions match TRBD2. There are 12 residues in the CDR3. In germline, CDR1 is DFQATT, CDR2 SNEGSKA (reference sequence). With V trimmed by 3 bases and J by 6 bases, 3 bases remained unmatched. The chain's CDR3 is CSASLAGPEQYF. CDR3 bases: TGCAGTGCTAGTCTAGCGGGACCCGAGCAGTACTTC.

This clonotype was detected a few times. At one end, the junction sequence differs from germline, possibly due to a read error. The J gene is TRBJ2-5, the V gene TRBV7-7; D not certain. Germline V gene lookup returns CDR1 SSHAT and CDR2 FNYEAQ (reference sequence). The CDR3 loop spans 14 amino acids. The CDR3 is CASSLDPRQETQYF. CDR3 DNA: TGTGCTAGCAGCTTAGATCCACGCCAAGAGACCCAGTACTTC.

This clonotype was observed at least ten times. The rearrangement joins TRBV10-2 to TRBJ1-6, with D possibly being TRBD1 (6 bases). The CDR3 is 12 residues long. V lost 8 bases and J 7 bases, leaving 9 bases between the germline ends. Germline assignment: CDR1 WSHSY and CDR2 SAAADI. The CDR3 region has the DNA TGCGCCAGCGGAACAGGGAATTCACCCCTCCACTTT. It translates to CASGTGNSPLHF.

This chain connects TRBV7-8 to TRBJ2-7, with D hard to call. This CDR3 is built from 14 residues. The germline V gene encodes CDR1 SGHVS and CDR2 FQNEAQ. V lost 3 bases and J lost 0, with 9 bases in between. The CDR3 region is CASSLSWSSYEQYF. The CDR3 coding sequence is TGTGCCAGCAGCTTGAGCTGGAGCTCCTACGAGCAGTACTTC. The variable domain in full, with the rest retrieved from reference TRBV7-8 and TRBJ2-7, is GAGVSQSPRYKVAKRGQDVALRCDPISGHVSLFWYQQALGQGPEFLTYFQNEAQLDKSGLPSDRFFAERPEGSVSTLKIQRTQQEDSAVYLCASSLSWSSYEQYFGPGTRLTVT.

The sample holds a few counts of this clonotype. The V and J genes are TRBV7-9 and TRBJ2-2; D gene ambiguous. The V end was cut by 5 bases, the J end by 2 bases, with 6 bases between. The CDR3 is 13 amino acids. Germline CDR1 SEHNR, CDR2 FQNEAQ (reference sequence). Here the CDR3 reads CASSPTNTGELFF. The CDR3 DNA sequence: TGTGCCAGCAGCCCTACCAACACCGGGGAGCTGTTTTTT.

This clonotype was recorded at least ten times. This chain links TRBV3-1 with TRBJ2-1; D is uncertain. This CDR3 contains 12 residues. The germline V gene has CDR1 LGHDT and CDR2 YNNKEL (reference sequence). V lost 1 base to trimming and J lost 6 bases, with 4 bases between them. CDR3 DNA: TGTGCCAGCAGCCAAGGCCGCAATGAGCAGTTCTTC. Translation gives CASSQGRNEQFF.

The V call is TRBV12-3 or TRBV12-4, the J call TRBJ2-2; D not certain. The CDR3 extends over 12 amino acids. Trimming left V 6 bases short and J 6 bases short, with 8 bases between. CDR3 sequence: CASRKGSGELFF. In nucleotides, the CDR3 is TGTGCCAGCAGAAAAGGGTCCGGGGAGCTGTTTTTT.

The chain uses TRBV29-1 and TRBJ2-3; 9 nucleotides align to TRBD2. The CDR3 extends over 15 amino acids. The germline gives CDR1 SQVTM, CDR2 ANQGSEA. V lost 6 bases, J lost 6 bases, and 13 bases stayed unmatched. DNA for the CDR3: TGCAGCGTCGCCGGGTCTAGCGGGGTTTCGGATACGCAGTATTTT. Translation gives CSVAGSSGVSDTQYF.